This T cell receptor beta chain was captured in a study of cytomegalovirus exposure and HLA in healthy donors (dated by TCRdb to 2017 to 2019). With regard to the full study: An earlier analysis of approximately 590 of the donors reported 250 to 350 Gb of sequence data and 117 million unique TCR beta sequences from 150 million to 200 million T cells. The study combined high-throughput TCR immunosequencing, statistical association of individual TCRs with disease status, and machine learning to predict cytomegalovirus infection status. About 5 DR-DQ haplotypes were handled as single units for association and clustering, since linkage in the cohort was strong. The study aimed to test whether cataloging public T cell receptors could reveal signatures of past pathogen exposure. The later analysis used no new phenotypic data to find candidate immune exposures, relying instead on TCR beta sequences and their occurrence across donors. Both class I and class II loci were covered by HLA typing, at four-digit resolution. Every discovery cohort repertoire had been produced on one sequencing platform. The number of donors typed differed by locus, with 629-630 for A, B, C, DRB1 and DQB1, roughly 520 for DQA1, 606 for DPA1, and roughly 450 for DPB1. The T cell repertoires of 666 subjects were profiled by immunosequencing and related to cytomegalovirus serostatus. Donor age, sex, ethnicity and CMV serostatus were collected together with the repertoire data. An early release covering 550 to 650 HLA-typed donors comprised about 300 gigabases of sequencing data and approximately 80 million unique TCR sequences. A later genetic analysis took genome-wide SNP genotypes for about 55% of the 666 donors and used that subset as a discovery cohort. A separate validation cohort of approximately 120 different subjects was used in addition to the 666-subject first cohort. Across some 400 genotyped donors of the cohort, an average of about 240,000 unique TCR beta nucleotide sequences per donor were sequenced, and approximately 19% of those sequences were non-productive. A later analysis re-examined previously published TCR beta repertoires from hundreds of donors and added high-resolution HLA genotyping to investigate patterns of TCR occurrence. Of the 300 to 500 genotyped donors, approximately 80% were placed in the genetic ancestry cluster associated with self-reported Caucasian donors. An earlier analysis of some 600 of the donors applied high-throughput TCR beta sequencing to assess whether each TCR beta V gene segment acted as functional or pseudogenic.

The research as a whole found: A cluster of highly shared sequence variants was judged likely to represent a technical artifact of the sequencing pipeline. A further reported finding was that TCR beta sequences accurately predicted the HLA-A and HLA-B alleles for most subjects in the first cohort. Most TCR sequences were observed very rarely across donors, whereas some public TCRs were present in many individuals. When HLA alleles, especially DR and DQ, strongly co-occurred, attributing TCR associations to individual alleles was difficult. The cohort was sequenced for TCR beta chains only, and without alpha or paired-chain data the features that could be detected were limited. A few of the identified cytomegalovirus-associated TCR beta chains were confirmed in vitro to be specific for cytomegalovirus antigens. A later analysis found that HLA-associated TCR beta chains were more clonally expanded and had lower generation probabilities than equally common non-associated chains. The only immune exposure information available for the cohort was CMV serostatus. At a false discovery rate of 0.05, a later analysis linked 15,000 to 20,000 TCR beta sequences to specific HLA alleles. In the study, approximately 160 TCR beta chains were listed as associated with cytomegalovirus. Because counts were too low, 15 to 20 rarely observed V segments, including chromosome 9 orphons, were excluded from the earlier analysis of 587 of the donors. Presence/absence analyses assumed roughly uniform sequencing depth across donors, an assumption that may not hold. Cytomegalovirus status was reported to be diagnosed by the classifier with high specificity and sensitivity in both the original and validation cohorts. A later genetic analysis reported fewer N-insertions in productive TCRs among donors in an Asian-associated ancestry cluster than the roughly 700-donor mean. Some IMGT-functional V segments, including TRBV6-2 and TRBV6-3, could not be told apart with the 87-base-pair reads, so those segments were excluded. According to a later analysis, TCR association rates differed among HLA loci, with DRB1 alleles showing the most associated TCRs and HLA-C alleles showing the fewest. The authors suggested that the approach could potentially be extended to other disease states and immunological phenotypes. In an earlier analysis of 587 of the donors, most TCR beta V segments appeared in productive rearrangements about 87% or about 30% of the time, broadly matching IMGT annotations. Linkage disequilibrium might explain the correlated functional status among segregating V segments, but an unknown experimental factor could not be ruled out. A later genetic analysis associated a missense DCLRE1C variant with V-gene and J-gene trimming of TCR beta chains, and an independent cohort replicated the association. Because HLA typing was unavailable for some donors at each locus, only the typed subset was used in association tests. A later analysis found that most CMV-associated TCR beta chains appeared HLA-restricted, with HLA associations seemingly driven largely by CMV exposure. A later analysis reported that several top co-occurrence clusters appeared linked to parvovirus B19, influenza, CMV and Epstein-Barr virus.

Comments on this clone: The clone's antigen remains unknown. Base qualities are not provided; no much larger clone lies one nucleotide away.

The library was made by the immunoSEQ multiplex PCR assay. For the multiplex PCR, a mixture combining 60 forward primers for TCR Vbeta segments and 13 reverse primers for TCR Jbeta segments was used. The CDR3 region of rearranged TCR beta genes was amplified from genomic DNA by a multiplex PCR assay. Amplified TCR beta libraries were sequenced as 87-base-pair reads on the Illumina HiSeq System. The authors' analysis ran thus. In a later analysis, roughly 80 million unique TCR beta chains were counted across the approximately 670 repertoires, and approximately 9.9 million of these chains were shared by at least two donors. Raw reads were error-corrected and collapsed into unique sequences by a nearest-neighbor algorithm in which closely related sequences were merged to remove PCR and sequencing errors. To assign V, D and J gene segments, CDR3 sequences were aligned to IMGT reference sequences. Each retained sequence needed at least a six-nucleotide match to both a V gene segment and a J gene segment. Rearrangements were called productive when the CDR3 lacked stop codons and stayed in frame with V and J; all others were non-productive. CDR3 was defined according to IMGT convention as the region running from the second conserved V-encoded cysteine to the conserved J-encoded phenylalanine. In an earlier analysis of more than 550 of the donors, sequences lacking an unambiguous match to a single V gene segment were excluded. In an earlier analysis of about 590 of the donors, a V segment was called functional when productive rearrangements were above 56.7%, and segregating when the standard deviation between donors exceeded 5%. A statistical classification framework was built for diagnosing cytomegalovirus status from the catalog of TCR beta chain sequences. In a later analysis, V and J genes were assigned by comparing TCR nucleotide sequences against IMGT/GENE-DB human TR gene sequences. Using the TCRdist pipeline, a later analysis assigned CDR3 sequences along with most-parsimonious VDJ recombination scenarios. A later analysis defined each TCR beta chain by its CDR3 amino acid sequence plus V-gene family, and excluded reads lacking a unique V-gene family. A later analysis removed several hundred highly shared, low-generation-probability nucleotide sequences to deal with suspected cross-contamination and a sequencing artifact. For each public chain, a later analysis derived a clonal expansion index from normalized ranks of inferred template counts within each repertoire. In a later analysis, generation probabilities were computed using a VDJ recombination model fitted to out-of-frame rearrangements, and the results were checked against IGoR. A later analysis scored TCR-TCR, TCR-HLA and TCR-CMV co-occurrence with hypergeometric tests, applying a repertoire-size bias correction to TCR pairs. A later analysis estimated false discovery rates by permuting HLA or CMV assignments 20 times. A later analysis grouped co-occurring TCRs with DBSCAN, adding TCRdist sequence similarity when clustering within HLA-allele-positive subsets. For co-occurrence clustering, repertoires with fewer than 30,000 or more than 120,000 public chains were excluded, along with about five repertoires with anomalous nucleotide sharing. The immuneACCESS repertoire file appears here via TCRdb, limited to in-frame rearrangements. These files lack a portion of the clones; in checked studies, under half of the deficit traces to unresolved V genes, and the cause of the others is not known. V and J calls plus clone size are reproduced from that table; the DNA served to infer D and trimming. This sample lists fewer than 200,000 clones; roughly 70% were detected once. Roughly 1.6% of the sample goes to the ten largest clones.

In total, just over 650 healthy bone marrow donors made up the cohort. At the time of sampling, all cohort members were nominally healthy, though unrecorded immune exposures were likely present. The donor tested CMV seronegative, placing the donor among the roughly 400 seronegative members of the cohort. A peripheral blood sample was collected from each donor, and TCR beta sequencing was performed on peripheral blood mononuclear cells. Genomic DNA extraction from the blood cell samples was performed with the Qiagen DNeasy Blood Extraction Kit. Trimming costs V 8 bases and J 5 bases, and their ends lie 16 bases apart. Inclusive of the bounding cysteine and phenylalanine, the CDR3 is 13 residues long. Of the read, only the CDR3 DNA is kept; its 39 bases are in frame from base 1. The germline V gene yields SNHLY for CDR1 and FYNNEI for CDR2.

Sequenced material: PBMCs. The sequence derives from a girl aged 5 to 17 in good health and CMV-seronegative. This sequence uses TRBV2 and TRBJ2-7, with TRBD2 tentatively as D gene (5 bases match). The DNA is as follows: TGTGCCAGCCTGGAGGACGTAAGAAACGAGCAGTACTTC. It is translated as CASLEDVRNEQYF.